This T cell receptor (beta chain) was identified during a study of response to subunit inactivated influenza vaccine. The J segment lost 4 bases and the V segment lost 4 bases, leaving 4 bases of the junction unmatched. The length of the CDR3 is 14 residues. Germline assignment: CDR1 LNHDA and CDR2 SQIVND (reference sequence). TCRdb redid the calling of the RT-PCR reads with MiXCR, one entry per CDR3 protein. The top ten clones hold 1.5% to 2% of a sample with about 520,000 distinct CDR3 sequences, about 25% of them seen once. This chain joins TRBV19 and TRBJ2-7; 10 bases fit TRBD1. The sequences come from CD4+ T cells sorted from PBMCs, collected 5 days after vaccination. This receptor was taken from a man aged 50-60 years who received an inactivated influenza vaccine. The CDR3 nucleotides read TGTGCCAGTAGTACCGGGACAGGGGTATACGAGCAGTACTTC. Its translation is CASSTGTGVYEQYF.